This T cell receptor beta chain came from a study of radiotherapy plus CTLA-4 blockade in lung cancer. Germline trimming cut 10 bases from V and 6 bases from J; bases unmatched to any gene: 10. This CDR3 region has 13 residues. Looked up from germline, CDR1 is ENHRY and CDR2 is SYGVKD. Sequencing was performed with immunoSEQ multiplex PCR; in TCRdb, only in-frame clones are kept and a portion is missing. The table records 30,000 to 40,000 clones, around 70% of them present only once. In chemo-refractory metastatic non-small-cell lung cancer, patients got ipilimumab CTLA-4 blockade together with focal radiation.

The material was peripheral blood, obtained from a patient treated with radiotherapy plus ipilimumab. The chain is built from TRBV10-3 and TRBJ2-3; 7 nucleotides line up with TRBD1. The clonotype comes from a human donor with non-small cell lung cancer whose response to radiotherapy plus ipilimumab could not be evaluated. This CDR3 reads CATGQSGSDTQYF. The DNA of the CDR3 is TGTGCCACGGGACAGTCGGGGTCGGATACGCAGTATTTT.